One and the same sample provided the 9 T cell receptor beta chains below, sequenced in a study of OX40 agonist ivuxolimab in advanced cancers. Some clones are missing from TCRdb's copy, which holds only in-frame ones; the method was immunoSEQ multiplex PCR. The sample lists 35,000 to 45,000 clones, around 90% occurring once. The sequencing used CD4+ or CD8+ T cells sorted from blood, collected in a trial of the OX40 agonist ivuxolimab. The receptors come from an adult with an advanced solid tumor such as melanoma, head and neck, liver or kidney cancer.

This chain joins TRBV11-2 and TRBJ2-1; D ambiguous. The V end lost 1 base, the J end lost 5 bases, and 3 bases lay between the germline ends. CDR3 length equals 12 residues. The germline CDR1 and CDR2 sequences are SGHAT and FQNNGV. The CDR3 sequence is CASSLGDNEQFF. CDR3 DNA: TGTGCCAGCAGCTTAGGGGACAATGAGCAGTTCTTC.

The CDR3 reads CASSPGLGNTIYF. The CDR3 DNA reads TGTGCCAGCAGCCCCGGACTTGGAAACACCATATATTTT. The chain combines TRBV2 with TRBJ1-3, with D unclear. This CDR3 is built from 13 residues. Between the trimmed V and J ends, which lost 6 bases and 3 bases, there was a span of 9 bases. Germline lookup yields CDR1 SNHLY and CDR2 FYNNEI.

V gene TRBV7-8 combines with J gene TRBJ1-1; the D is unclear. CDR3 size: 12 residues. Germline-derived CDR1 and CDR2 are SGHVS and FQNEAQ. V lost 5 bases, J lost 2 bases, and 6 bases lay in between. CDR3 in DNA: TGTGCCAGCAGCCTGGTTAACACTGAAGCTTTCTTT. It yields the protein CASSLVNTEAFF.

The CDR3 sequence: CASSALPGTEEAFF. CDR3 sequence (DNA): TGCGCCAGCAGCGCCCTACCCGGGACAGAGGAAGCTTTCTTT. This rearrangement joins TRBV5-1 to TRBJ1-1; 7 nucleotides line up with TRBD1. The germline CDR1 and CDR2 sequences are SGHRS and YFSETQ. V shed 4 bases, J shed 8 bases, and the junction held 11 bases outside the gene matches. The CDR3 consists of 14 residues.

The chain links TRBV7-6 to TRBJ2-2, with D maybe TRBD2 (5 bases). V dropped 1 base and J dropped 7 bases, with 16 bases sitting between them. This CDR3 comprises 16 residues. Germline CDR1 reads SGHVS; CDR2 reads FNYEAQ. The CDR3 region is CASSLVGGPGIGELFF. The CDR3 DNA reads as TGTGCCAGCAGCTTAGTGGGCGGCCCCGGGATCGGGGAGCTGTTTTTT.

The chain joins TRBV11-3 to TRBJ2-7; 9 bases align to TRBD1. Germline-derived CDR1 and CDR2 are SGHNT and YENEEA. Losses at the gene ends were 5 bases for V and 6 bases for J; bases not matched to a gene: 8. The CDR3 is 14 residues long. In nucleotides, the CDR3 is TGTGCCAGCAGCCCAAGGACAGGGGAGGGCGAGCAGTACTTC. Translation: CASSPRTGEGEQYF.

The genes are TRBV5-6 and TRBJ2-1; 7 bases fit TRBD1. V trimming: 0 bases; J trimming: 4 bases; junction bases outside the gene matches: 7. The CDR3 sequence is 16 residues long. CDR1 and CDR2 (germline): SGHDT, YYEEEE. This CDR3 reads CASSLAGTVKYNEQFF. The CDR3 DNA follows: TGTGCCAGCAGCTTGGCCGGGACAGTTAAGTACAATGAGCAGTTCTTC.

The gene calls are TRBV30 and TRBJ2-7; D gene unclear. There are 13 residues in the CDR3. Trimming left V 1 base short and J 2 bases short, with 9 bases between. Germline V gives CDR1 GTSNPN, CDR2 SVGIG (reference sequence). CDR3 in DNA: TGTGCCTGGAGTGGAGACAACACCTACGAGCAGTACTTC. Translation gives CAWSGDNTYEQYF. The variable domain in full, with the rest retrieved from reference TRBV30 and TRBJ2-7, is SQTIHQWPATLVQPVGSPLSLECTVEGTSNPNLYWYRQAAGRGLQLLFYSVGIGQISSEVPQNLSASRPQDRQFILSSKKLLLSDSGFYLCAWSGDNTYEQYFGPGTRLTVT.

The chain couples TRBV5-5 to TRBJ1-1; possible D gene TRBD1, 5 bases. Germline V CDR1 and CDR2: SGHKS, YYEKEE (reference sequence). This CDR3 comprises 13 residues. Trimming cost V 6 bases and J 7 bases, with 16 bases left between them. The DNA of the CDR3 is TGTGCCAGCAACCTGGGGCGGCGGAATGAAGCTTTCTTT. Protein: CASNLGRRNEAFF.